This T cell receptor beta chain was recovered during a study of breast tumors, draining lymph nodes, adjacent tissues (dated by TCRdb to 2015 to 2016). General notes on the study: TCR beta repertoires were compared across tumor, adjacent nontumor tissue and axillary lymph nodes obtained from breast cancer patients. In human breast cancer, the study set out to assess how tumor, surrounding tissue and draining lymph node repertoires relate to one another and whether T cells might be exchanged between them.

Notes on this clonotype: Its antigen target is currently unknown. Base qualities are not at hand, and no much larger clone is one base apart.

The sequencing machine was an Illumina HiSeq 2000. TCR beta chain libraries were generated by multiplex PCR amplification. High-throughput sequencing was used to analyze the amplified TCR beta chain products. Clones were called with MiXCR by TCRdb after fastp trimmed the public reads at Q25, and only in-frame beta chains were retained. Rows with a matching CDR3 protein are joined into one entry that keeps the most common DNA and genes. A total of about 130,000 distinct CDR3 sequences appear in this sample, approximately 20% of them only once. Approximately 3.5% of the sample belongs to the ten largest clones. The investigation overall reported the following: The data were considered consistent with the idea that most tumor T cells come from the lymph node and then expand in tumor tissue. Tumor and nontumor tissue repertoires were found to be significantly more similar in luminal-like than in basal-like breast cancer. Rather than being directly demonstrated, the conclusion that tumor T cells originate in lymph nodes was presented as consistent with a hypothesis. T-cell repertoire diversity in tumors was found to be lower than in lymph nodes but higher than in nontumor tissue, and preferential V and J gene usage was observed.

The axillary draining lymph nodes of breast cancer patients were the source of the lymph node samples. CDR1 and CDR2, looked up from the germline V gene, are SGDLS and YYNGEE. CDR3 length: 16 amino acids, cysteine to phenylalanine. Only CDR3 DNA is held: 48 bases, read in frame from base 1. Clipping removes 4 bases from V and 6 bases from J, with 14 as the unmatched junction base count. Source material: axillary lymph node tissue. The TCR comes from a female donor with breast cancer. Some clones in this sample may be carry-over from other donors' samples. The chain employs TRBV9 and TRBJ2-5; a stretch of 8 junction bases matches TRBD2. In nucleotides, the sequence is TGTGCCAGCAGCCTTACTATAGAAGCGGGGGAAAAGACCCAGTACTTC. This gives the protein CASSLTIEAGEKTQYF.